This T cell receptor (beta chain) comes out of a study of blood T cell repertoires in COVID-19 (TCRdb year 2020). A note on the overall study: Collaborator samples came from the United States, Italy and Spain and covered acute and convalescent phases of COVID-19. The prospective study material was composed of cDNA or gDNA derived from T cells, B-cell-depleted T cells, or PBMCs. Deeply sampled blood TCRbeta repertoires from subjects exposed to, actively infected with, or recovered from COVID-19 were included in the dataset. The repertoires were released in a freely available public database meant as a resource for research on the immune response to SARS-CoV-2. A de-identified subject ID, COVID-19 status, age in years and sex were almost always included in the sample metadata. HLA class I and class II types, where available, came from metadata supplied by the sample provider rather than from assay-based typing. The samples were drawn from the first 160 participants of the ongoing ImmuneRACE study and from over 950 subjects provided by 6 global collaborators. Overall results and qualifications from the work: The amount of clinical and demographic metadata varied by source and participant and was provided uncurated.

In Seattle, one collaborating source enrolled patients while the infection was active and tracked those patients longitudinally over the course of disease. Whole blood was collected in K2EDTA tubes by collaborating institutions according to the institutions' own protocols. Collaborator samples were shipped for TCRbeta analysis as frozen whole blood, isolated PBMCs, or DNA extracted from either sample type. Per the germline V gene, MGHDK is the CDR1 and SYGVNS is the CDR2. Trimmed from V: 3 bases; trimmed from J: 4 bases; junction bases lacking a gene match: 6. CDR3 length: 15 amino acids, cysteine to phenylalanine. Only the CDR3 DNA is retained, 45 bases long and in frame from the first base. This clone was seen just once. Which antigen it targets is not known. No base quality information exists; no much larger clone differs at one position. TCRbeta CDR3 regions were amplified from genomic DNA by means of the immunoSEQ Assay, a bias-controlled multiplex PCR. The original methods were these. Nucleated cell counts per sample were estimated from amplification of reference gene primers within the assay. To quantify the absolute abundance of each unique TCRbeta CDR3 rearrangement, sequence reads were collapsed and filtered. Productive Simpson clonality was computed per sample as the square root of Simpson's diversity index over productive rearrangements. TCRdb mirrors the immuneACCESS table, restricted to in-frame sequences. Some clones are absent from its copies; in checked studies, under half trace to an unresolved V gene, and the reason for the others is unknown. That table is the source of V, J and clone size, and D and trimming were worked out from the DNA. The sample table holds 200,000 to 250,000 clones, of which approximately 80% were seen once. Over 6% of the sample is taken by the ten largest.

The chain links TRBV25-1 with TRBJ2-5, with 9 junctional bases fitting TRBD1. The sequence was collected from a woman older than 75 with COVID-19, enrolled during active disease. The specimen sequenced was peripheral blood. The CDR3 protein sequence reads: CASSDPGQGPETQYF. Read as DNA, the sequence is TGTGCCAGCAGTGATCCGGGACAGGGTCCAGAGACCCAGTACTTC.